The rows below give T cell receptor beta chains drawn from one sample of a study of early T cells in non-severe SARS-CoV-2 infection. TCRdb passed the 5' RACE reads through MiXCR, listing each CDR3 protein once. The sample records 50,000 to 70,000 distinct CDR3 sequences, 10% being singletons. The source material was whole blood. These receptors came from an adult who was a healthcare worker with PCR-confirmed SARS-CoV-2 infection or an uninfected control (not recorded which). Each CDR3 is given with its conserved first and last residue. D genes are given only for firm matches. Size is omitted from some rows. Given values are once, few, many or a class for expanded clones.

clone size | D gene | J gene | V gene | CDR3 protein | CDR3 DNA
few | . | TRBJ2-3 | TRBV20-1 | CSRAAPSTDTQYF | TGCAGCCGAGCGGCCCCTAGCACAGATACGCAGTATTTT
few | . | TRBJ2-6 | TRBV29-1 | CSVQGRSSGANVLTF | TGCAGCGTTCAGGGACGGTCCTCTGGGGCCAACGTCCTGACTTTC
many | . | TRBJ1-4 | TRBV29-1 | CSVSSRGSTNEKLFF | TGCAGCGTCAGTAGTAGGGGCTCAACTAATGAAAAACTGTTTTTT
many | . | TRBJ1-4 | TRBV20-1 | CSAGGRGNEKLFF | TGCAGTGCCGGGGGGCGGGGAAATGAAAAACTGTTTTTT
. | . | TRBJ2-5 | TRBV19 | CASSIRGWETQYF | TGTGCCAGTAGTATCAGGGGTTGGGAGACCCAGTACTTC
many | . | TRBJ1-2 | TRBV29-1 | CSEGDTLYGYTF | TGCAGCGAAGGGGACACCCTCTATGGCTACACCTTC
many | . | TRBJ2-7 | TRBV7-9 | CASSLDLLTYEQYF | TGTGCCAGCAGCTTGGACCTCCTAACCTACGAGCAGTACTTC
. | TRBD2 | TRBJ2-2 | TRBV6-1 | CASSERSGGGELFF | TGTGCCAGCAGTGAACGGTCGGGAGGCGGGGAGCTGTTTTTT
many | . | TRBJ2-3 | TRBV10-2 | CASSERDTQYF | TGCGCCAGCAGTGAACGGGATACGCAGTATTTT
many | . | TRBJ1-1 | TRBV20-1 | CSALGPVGAFF | TGCAGTGCCCTAGGACCCGTCGGGGCTTTCTTT
many | TRBD2 | TRBJ2-2 | TRBV12-3/TRBV12-4 | CASSLVVAGLNTGELFF | TGTGCCAGCAGTTTGGTAGTAGCGGGACTTAACACCGGGGAGCTGTTTTTT
. | . | TRBJ1-6 | TRBV20-1 | CSAREPGYNSPLHF | TGCAGTGCTAGGGAACCCGGGTATAATTCACCCCTCCACTTT
many | . | TRBJ2-3 | TRBV2 | CASSGTTLLDTQYF | TGTGCCAGCAGTGGGACTACCCTATTGGATACGCAGTATTTT
many | TRBD2 | TRBJ2-2 | TRBV7-9 | CASSLDRGGTGELFF | TGTGCCAGCAGCTTGGATCGCGGGGGCACCGGGGAGCTGTTTTTT
many | . | TRBJ2-1 | TRBV7-2 | CASSSRTFTNEQFF | TGTGCCAGCAGCTCACGGACTTTTACTAATGAGCAGTTCTTC